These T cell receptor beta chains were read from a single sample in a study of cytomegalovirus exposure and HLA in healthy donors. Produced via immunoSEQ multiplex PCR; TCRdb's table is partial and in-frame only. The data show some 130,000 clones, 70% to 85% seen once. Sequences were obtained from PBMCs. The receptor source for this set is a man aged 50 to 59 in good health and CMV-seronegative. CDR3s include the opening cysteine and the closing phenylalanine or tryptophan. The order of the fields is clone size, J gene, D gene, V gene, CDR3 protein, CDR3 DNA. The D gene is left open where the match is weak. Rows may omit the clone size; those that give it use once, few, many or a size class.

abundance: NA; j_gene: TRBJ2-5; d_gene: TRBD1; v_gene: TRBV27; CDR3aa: CACPLDRAVKVEQETQYF; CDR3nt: TGTGCCTGTCCCCTGGACAGGGCGGTCAAGGTGGAGCAAGAGACCCAGTACTTC
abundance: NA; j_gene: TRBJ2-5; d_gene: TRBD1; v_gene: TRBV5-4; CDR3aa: CASSLTGGTKETQYF; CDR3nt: TGTGCCAGCAGCTTGACAGGGGGGACAAAAGAGACCCAGTACTTC
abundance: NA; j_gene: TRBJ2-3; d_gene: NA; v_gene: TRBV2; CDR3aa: CASSIGSGDTQYF; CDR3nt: TGTGCCAGCAGTATCGGGTCGGGGGATACGCAGTATTTT
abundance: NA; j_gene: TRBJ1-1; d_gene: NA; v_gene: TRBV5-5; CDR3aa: CASIEGVGGTEAFF; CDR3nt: TGTGCCAGCATCGAGGGGGTCGGAGGCACTGAAGCTTTCTTT
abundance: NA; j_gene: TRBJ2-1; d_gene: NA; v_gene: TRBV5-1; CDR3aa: CASSSLGSYNEQFF; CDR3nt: TGCGCCAGCAGCTCCCTCGGTAGCTACAATGAGCAGTTCTTC
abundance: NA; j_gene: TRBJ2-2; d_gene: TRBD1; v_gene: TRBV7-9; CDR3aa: CASSLTGGNTGELFF; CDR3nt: TGTGCCAGCAGCTTAACAGGGGGTAACACCGGGGAGCTGTTTTTT
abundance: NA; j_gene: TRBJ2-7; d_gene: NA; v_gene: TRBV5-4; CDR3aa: CASSPDSYSYEQYF; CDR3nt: TGTGCCAGCAGCCCGGACAGTTACTCCTACGAGCAGTACTTC
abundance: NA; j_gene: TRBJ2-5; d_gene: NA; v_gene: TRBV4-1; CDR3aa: CASSGTAETQYF; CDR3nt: TGCGCCAGCAGCGGGACTGCCGAGACCCAGTACTTC
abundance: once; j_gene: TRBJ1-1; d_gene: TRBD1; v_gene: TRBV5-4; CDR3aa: CASSLDETGFAFF; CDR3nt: TGTGCCAGCAGCTTAGACGAGACAGGGTTTGCTTTCTTT
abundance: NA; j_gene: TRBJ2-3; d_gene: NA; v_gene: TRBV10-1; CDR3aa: CASSDWTSTDTQYF; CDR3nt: TGCGCCAGCAGTGACTGGACAAGCACAGATACGCAGTATTTT
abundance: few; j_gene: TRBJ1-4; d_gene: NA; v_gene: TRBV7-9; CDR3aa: CASSPREDEKLFF; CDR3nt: TGTGCCAGCAGCCCCAGGGAGGATGAAAAACTGTTTTTT
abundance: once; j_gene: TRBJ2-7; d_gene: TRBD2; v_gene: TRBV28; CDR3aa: CASSPSGGYYEQYF; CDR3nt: TGTGCCAGTTCTCCGAGCGGGGGATACTACGAGCAGTACTTC
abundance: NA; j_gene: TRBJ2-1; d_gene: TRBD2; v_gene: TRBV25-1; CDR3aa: CASSPRPGTSFNEQFF; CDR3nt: TGTGCCAGCAGTCCCCGACCCGGGACTAGTTTCAATGAGCAGTTCTTC
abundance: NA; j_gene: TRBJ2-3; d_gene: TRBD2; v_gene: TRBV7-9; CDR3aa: CASSSLAGFTDTQYF; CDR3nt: TGTGCCAGCAGCTCCTTAGCGGGGTTCACAGATACGCAGTATTTT
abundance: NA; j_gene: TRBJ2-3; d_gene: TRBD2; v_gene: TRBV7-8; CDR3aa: CASSPRIGTSGGTDTQYF; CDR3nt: TGTGCCAGCAGCCCCAGAATCGGGACTAGCGGGGGCACAGATACGCAGTATTTT
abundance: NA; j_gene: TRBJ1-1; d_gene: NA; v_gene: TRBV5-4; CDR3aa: CASSVLGGDTEAFF; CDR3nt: TGTGCCAGCAGCGTCTTAGGGGGGGACACTGAAGCTTTCTTT
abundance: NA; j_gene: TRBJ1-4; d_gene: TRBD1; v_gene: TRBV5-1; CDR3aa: CASSSRQGGEKLFF; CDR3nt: TGCGCCAGCAGCTCAAGACAGGGCGGCGAAAAACTGTTTTTT
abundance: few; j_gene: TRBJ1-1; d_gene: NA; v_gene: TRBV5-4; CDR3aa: CASRYRGSTEAFF; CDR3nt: TGTGCCAGCAGATACAGAGGGAGCACTGAAGCTTTCTTT
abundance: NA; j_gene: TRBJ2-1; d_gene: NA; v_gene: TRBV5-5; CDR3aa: CASSFMGGSSYNEQFF; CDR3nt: TGTGCCAGCAGCTTCATGGGGGGATCCTCCTACAATGAGCAGTTCTTC
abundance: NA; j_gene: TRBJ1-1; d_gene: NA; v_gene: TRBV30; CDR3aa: CAILRGPGTEAFF; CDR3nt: TGTGCCATTCTCCGAGGTCCTGGGACTGAAGCTTTCTTT
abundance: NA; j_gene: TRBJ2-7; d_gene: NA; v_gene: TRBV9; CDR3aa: CASSVEDSQLEQYF; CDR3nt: TGTGCCAGCAGCGTAGAAGACAGCCAGCTCGAGCAGTACTTC
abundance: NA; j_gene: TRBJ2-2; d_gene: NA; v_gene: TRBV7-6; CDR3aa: CASSAQRMNTGELFF; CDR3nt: TGTGCCAGCAGCGCGCAGCGGATGAACACCGGGGAGCTGTTTTTT
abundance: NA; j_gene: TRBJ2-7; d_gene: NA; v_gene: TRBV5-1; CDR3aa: CASSLSDEQYF; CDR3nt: TGCGCCAGCAGCTTGTCGGACGAGCAGTACTTC
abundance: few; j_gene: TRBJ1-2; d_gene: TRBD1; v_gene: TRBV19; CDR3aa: CASSIGSGGYGYTF; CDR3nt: TGTGCCAGTAGTATCGGTTCAGGGGGCTATGGCTACACCTTC
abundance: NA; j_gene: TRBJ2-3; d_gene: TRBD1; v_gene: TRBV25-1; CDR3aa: CASAGTGGRTDTQYF; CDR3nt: TGTGCCAGCGCCGGGACAGGGGGCCGCACAGATACGCAGTATTTT
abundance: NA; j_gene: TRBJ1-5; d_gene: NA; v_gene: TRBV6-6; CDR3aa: CASSYAGNSNQPQHF; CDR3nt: TGTGCCAGCAGTTACGCAGGAAATAGCAATCAGCCCCAGCATTTT
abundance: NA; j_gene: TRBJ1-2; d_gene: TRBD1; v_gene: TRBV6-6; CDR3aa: CASRGQGAPAPYGYTF; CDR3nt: TGTGCCAGCAGAGGTCAGGGGGCCCCCGCCCCCTATGGCTACACCTTC
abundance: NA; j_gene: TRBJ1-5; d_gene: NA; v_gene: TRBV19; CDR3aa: CASQEADQPQHF; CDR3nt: TGTGCCAGTCAAGAGGCTGATCAGCCCCAGCATTTT
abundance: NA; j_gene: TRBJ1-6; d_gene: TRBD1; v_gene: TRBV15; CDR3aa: CATSIGTDSPLHF; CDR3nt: TGTGCCACCAGCATCGGGACAGACTCACCCCTCCACTTT
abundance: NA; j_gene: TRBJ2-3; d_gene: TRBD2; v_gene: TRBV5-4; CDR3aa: CASSFNGLAGGPDTDTQYF; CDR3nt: TGTGCCAGCAGCTTCAACGGACTAGCGGGGGGGCCTGACACAGATACGCAGTATTTT
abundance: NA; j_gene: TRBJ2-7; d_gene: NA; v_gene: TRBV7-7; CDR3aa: CASSLAANYEQYF; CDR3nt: TGTGCTAGCAGCTTAGCGGCAAACTACGAGCAGTACTTC
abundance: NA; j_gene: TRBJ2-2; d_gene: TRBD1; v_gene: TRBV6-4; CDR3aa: CASSAGTGGTGELFF; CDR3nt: TGTGCCAGCAGTGCCGGGACAGGGGGCACCGGGGAGCTGTTTTTT
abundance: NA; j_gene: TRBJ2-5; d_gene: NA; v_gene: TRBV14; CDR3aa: CASSPVGGESTQYF; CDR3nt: TGTGCCAGCAGCCCAGTAGGTGGGGAGTCGACCCAGTACTTC
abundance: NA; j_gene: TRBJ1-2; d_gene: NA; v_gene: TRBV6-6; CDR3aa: CASRPGQFYGYTF; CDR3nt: TGTGCCAGCAGACCCGGACAGTTCTATGGCTACACCTTC
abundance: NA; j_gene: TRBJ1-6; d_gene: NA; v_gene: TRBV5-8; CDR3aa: CASSFTWGGSPLHF; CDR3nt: TGTGCCAGCAGCTTCACCTGGGGGGGATCACCCCTCCACTTT
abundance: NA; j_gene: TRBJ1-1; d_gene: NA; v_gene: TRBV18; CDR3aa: CASLADRNTEAFF; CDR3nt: TGTGCCAGCTTAGCCGACAGGAACACTGAAGCTTTCTTT
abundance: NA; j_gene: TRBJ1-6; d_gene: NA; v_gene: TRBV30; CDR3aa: CAWSVGQGNSPLHF; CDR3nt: TGTGCCTGGAGCGTGGGGCAGGGGAATTCACCCCTCCACTTT
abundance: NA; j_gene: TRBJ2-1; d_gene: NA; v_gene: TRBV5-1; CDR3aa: CASSLGAGNEQFF; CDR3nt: TGCGCCAGCAGTCTTGGAGCGGGCAATGAGCAGTTCTTC
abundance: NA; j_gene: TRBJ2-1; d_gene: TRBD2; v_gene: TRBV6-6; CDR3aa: CASSALGGGSYNEQFF; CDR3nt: TGTGCCAGCAGTGCCCTCGGGGGGGGCTCCTACAATGAGCAGTTCTTC
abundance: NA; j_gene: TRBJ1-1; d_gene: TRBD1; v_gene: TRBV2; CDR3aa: CASSWTGNAFF; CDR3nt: TGTGCCAGCAGTTGGACAGGGAACGCTTTCTTT
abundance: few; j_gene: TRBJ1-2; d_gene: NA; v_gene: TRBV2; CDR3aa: CASSYREGYGYTF; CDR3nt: TGTGCCAGCAGTTACAGGGAGGGGTATGGCTACACCTTC
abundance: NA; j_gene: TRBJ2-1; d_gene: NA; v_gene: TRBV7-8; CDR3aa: CASSANYNEQFF; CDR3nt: TGTGCCAGCAGCGCTAACTACAATGAGCAGTTCTTC
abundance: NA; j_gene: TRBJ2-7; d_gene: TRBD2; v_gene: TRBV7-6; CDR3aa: CASSPSGGLSYEQYF; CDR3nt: TGTGCCAGCAGCCCTAGCGGGGGCCTCTCCTACGAGCAGTACTTC
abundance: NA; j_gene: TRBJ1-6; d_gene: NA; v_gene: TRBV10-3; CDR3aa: CAISESEDSYTPLHF; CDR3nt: TGTGCCATCAGTGAGTCTGAGGACTCCTACACACCCCTCCACTTT
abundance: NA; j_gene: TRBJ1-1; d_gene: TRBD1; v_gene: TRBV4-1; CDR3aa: CASSRTGEGREAFF; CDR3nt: TGCGCCAGCAGCCGGACAGGGGAGGGCCGCGAAGCTTTCTTT
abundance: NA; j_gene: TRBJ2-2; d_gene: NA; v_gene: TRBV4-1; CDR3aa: CASSQGRALRVTGELFF; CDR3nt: TGCGCCAGCAGCCAAGGGCGGGCCCTCCGGGTCACCGGGGAGCTGTTTTTT
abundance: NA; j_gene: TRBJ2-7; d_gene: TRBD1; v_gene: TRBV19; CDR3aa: CASQDRDYYEQYF; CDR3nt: TGTGCCAGCCAGGACAGGGATTATTACGAGCAGTACTTC
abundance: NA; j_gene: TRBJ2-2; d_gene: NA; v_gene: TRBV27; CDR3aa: CASRPPLDRNTGELFF; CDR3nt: TGTGCCAGCAGACCCCCCCTGGACAGGAACACCGGGGAGCTGTTTTTT
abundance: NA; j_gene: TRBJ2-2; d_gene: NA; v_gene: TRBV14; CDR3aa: CASSQQGSYTGELFF; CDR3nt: TGTGCCAGCAGCCAACAGGGGTCCTACACCGGGGAGCTGTTTTTT
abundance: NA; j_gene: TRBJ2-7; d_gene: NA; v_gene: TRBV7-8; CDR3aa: CASSLGSGIYEQYF; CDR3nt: TGTGCCAGCAGCTTGGGGTCGGGAATCTACGAGCAGTACTTC
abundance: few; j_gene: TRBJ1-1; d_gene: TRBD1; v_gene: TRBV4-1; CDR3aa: CASSQNRGLRTEAFF; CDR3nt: TGCGCCAGCAGCCAGAACAGGGGATTAAGGACTGAAGCTTTCTTT
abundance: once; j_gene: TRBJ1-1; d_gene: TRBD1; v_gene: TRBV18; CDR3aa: CASSPDRENTEAFF; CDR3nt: TGTGCCAGCTCCCCAGACAGGGAGAACACTGAAGCTTTCTTT
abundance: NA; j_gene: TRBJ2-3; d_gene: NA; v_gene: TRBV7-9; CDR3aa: CASSLGHGMSTDTQYF; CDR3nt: TGTGCCAGCAGCTTAGGACACGGGATGAGCACAGATACGCAGTATTTT
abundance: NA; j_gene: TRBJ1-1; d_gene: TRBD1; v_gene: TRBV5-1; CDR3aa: CASSFTRMTGGTEAFF; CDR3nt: TGCGCCAGCAGCTTTACCCGCATGACAGGGGGCACTGAAGCTTTCTTT
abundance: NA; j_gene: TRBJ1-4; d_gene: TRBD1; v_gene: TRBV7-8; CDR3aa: CASSLVRDRGNEKLFF; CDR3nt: TGTGCCAGCAGCTTAGTCCGGGACAGGGGTAATGAAAAACTGTTTTTT
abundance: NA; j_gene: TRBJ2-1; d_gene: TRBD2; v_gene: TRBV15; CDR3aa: CATSREGTRTSGEQFF; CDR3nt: TGTGCCACCAGCAGAGAGGGGACCCGAACTAGCGGTGAGCAGTTCTTC
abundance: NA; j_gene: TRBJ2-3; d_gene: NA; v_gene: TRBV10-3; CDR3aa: CAIRRQVGSTDTQYF; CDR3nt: TGTGCCATCAGAAGACAGGTGGGAAGCACAGATACGCAGTATTTT
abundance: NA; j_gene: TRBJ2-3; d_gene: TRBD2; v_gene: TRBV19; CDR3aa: CASSKISGGAAPDTQYF; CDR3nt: TGTGCCAGTAGTAAAATTAGCGGGGGGGCCGCCCCAGATACGCAGTATTTT
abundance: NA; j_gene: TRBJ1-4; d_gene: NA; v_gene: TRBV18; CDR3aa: CASSPSGAFRKKLFF; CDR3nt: TGTGCCAGCTCACCTTCAGGGGCATTCAGGAAAAAACTGTTTTTT
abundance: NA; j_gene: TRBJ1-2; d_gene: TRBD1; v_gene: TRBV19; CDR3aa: CASSAQGQGGLGYTF; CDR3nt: TGTGCCAGTAGTGCCCAGGGACAGGGTGGCCTTGGCTACACCTTC